This TCR beta chain was captured in a study of shared clonotypes between healthy human individuals. Background on the study: The people who gave samples were a couple of women and a few men aged 18 to 49.

The CDR3 sequence is 14 residues long. Germline assignment: CDR1 SGHRS and CDR2 YFSETQ. V was trimmed by 0 bases and J by 1 base, leaving 7 bases between them. All donors were Caucasian adults living in Nashville, Tennessee. Deep-level running was used for the assay. Assay: immunoSEQ multiplex PCR; the TCRdb copy retains only in-frame clones and omits some. This sample yields approximately 460,000 clones, of which 70% to 80% are seen a single time; 12% belongs to the top ten. Points on this clone: The same CDR3 can be traced to other DNA sequences in this sample.

The specimen was PBMCs. The clonotype was recovered from a woman between 40 and 50 years old in good health. Some clones in this sample may be carry-over from other donors' samples. V and J are TRBV5-1 and TRBJ2-5; D possibly corresponds to TRBD2 (6 bases). The CDR3 DNA sequence: TGCGCCAGCAGCTTGGGGGACTTCCAAGAGACCCAGTACTTC. As protein: CASSLGDFQETQYF.